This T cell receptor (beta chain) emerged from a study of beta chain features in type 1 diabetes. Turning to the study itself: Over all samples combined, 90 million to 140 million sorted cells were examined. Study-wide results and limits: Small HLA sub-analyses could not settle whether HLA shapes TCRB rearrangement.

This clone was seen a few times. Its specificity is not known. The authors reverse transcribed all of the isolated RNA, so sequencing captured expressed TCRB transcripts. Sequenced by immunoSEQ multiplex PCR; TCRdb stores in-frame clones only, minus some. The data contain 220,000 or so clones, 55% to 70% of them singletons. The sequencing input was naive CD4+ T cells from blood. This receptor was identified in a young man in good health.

The CDR3 is CSGRISYEQYF. The CDR3 nucleotides read TGCAGTGGAAGGATCTCCTACGAGCAGTACTTC. The chain links TRBV20-1 to TRBJ2-7; D remains ambiguous. CDR1 DFQATT and CDR2 SNEGSKA come from the germline V gene (reference sequence). V was pared by 7 bases and J by 0 bases, with 7 bases between. The CDR3 spans 11 residues.